This entry concerns a single TCR beta chain. Antigen: not known. The germline V gene encodes CDR1 SGHVS and CDR2 FQNEAQ. The CDR3 extends over 12 amino acids. The V and J ends lost 8 bases and 5 bases respectively, with 12 bases between them. Preparation of TCR beta libraries was done by quantitative 5'-RACE with molecular barcodes. TCRdb ran MiXCR on the 5' RACE reads and lists one entry per CDR3 protein. The data show roughly 220,000 distinct CDR3 sequences, 18% seen once. This sample was included in a study of CD8 T cells in ankylosing spondylitis. Study outcomes and limitations: Enrichment of disease-linked clones was reportedly significant in matched ankylosing spondylitis synovial fluid. A motif in TCR beta, a set of eight highly homologous variants, appeared characteristic of ankylosing spondylitis blood. Relatively rare in peripheral blood, disease-linked clones were also CD8+.

Input material: blood, either unsorted or a sorted T cell fraction (not recorded which). The V call is TRBV7-8, the J call TRBJ2-5; D not certain. This clonotype was sampled from a male donor with ankylosing spondylitis. Here the CDR3 reads CASSHPRETQYF. The CDR3 DNA is TGTGCCAGCTCTCACCCCAGGGAGACCCAGTACTTC.